The rows below give T cell receptor beta chains drawn from one sample of a study of tumor and adjacent non-tumor tissue in lung cancer. TCRdb called the multiplex PCR reads again in MiXCR, with one record for every CDR3 protein. The repertoire holds about 110,000 distinct CDR3 sequences, under 90% seen once, with 20% to 25% in the top ten. Input material: lung tumor tissue. The origin of the receptors is a man between 65 and 85 years old with non-small cell lung cancer. The CDR3 runs from the conserved cysteine through the conserved F or W. Fields, in order: CDR3 DNA, CDR3 protein, clone size, J gene, V gene, D gene. A D gene is named only where the DNA matches it firmly. Rows give clone size only sometimes, using once, few, many, or a class for an expanded clone.

TGTGCAAGCAGTAGTACTAGCTGGGGGGCGGTCGATGAGCAGTTCTTC | CASSSTSWGAVDEQFF | - | TRBJ2-1 | TRBV6-2/TRBV6-3 | -
TGTGCCAGCAGTTTAACTAGCGGGCTGAATGAGCAGTTCTTC | CASSLTSGLNEQFF | many | TRBJ2-1 | TRBV12-3/TRBV12-4 | TRBD2
TGTGCCAGCAGACACACTGCGGGACAGGTAGCCTACGAGCAGTATTTC | CASRHTAGQVAYEQYF | - | TRBJ2-7 | TRBV6-5 | TRBD1
TGTGCCAGCAGTCCCCCCCGCGGGACAGGGGGCAATCAGCCCCAGCATTTC | CASSPPRGTGGNQPQHF | - | TRBJ1-5 | TRBV12-3/TRBV12-4 | TRBD1
TGTGCCAGCAACTTAGACAGGATTTTCAATGAGCAGTTCTTC | CASNLDRIFNEQFF | - | TRBJ2-1 | TRBV11-1 | -
TGTGCCAGCACTTATGGGTTATATGGCTACACCTTC | CASTYGLYGYTF | - | TRBJ1-2 | TRBV12-3/TRBV12-4 | -
TGTGCCAACAGCTTAGGGTTAGCGGGAGTATACGAGCAGTACTTC | CANSLGLAGVYEQYF | - | TRBJ2-7 | TRBV13 | TRBD2
TGTGCCAGCAGCTTGATCTCAGCGGGGGGCCGGGTCACCGGGGAGCTGTTTTTT | CASSLISAGGRVTGELFF | once | TRBJ2-2 | TRBV7-3 | TRBD2
TGTGCTAGCAGACCAGGGGGGACTAGCGGTTACAGCTTCTACAATGAGCAGTTCTTC | CASRPGGTSGYSFYNEQFF | - | TRBJ2-1 | TRBV6-2/TRBV6-3 | TRBD2
TGTGCCAGCAGCTCAAAGACAGGGAGTATGAACACTGAAGCTTTCTTT | CASSSKTGSMNTEAFF | - | TRBJ1-1 | TRBV11-3 | TRBD1
TGTGCCAGCAGCCAAGCACATGGATTCAGTCAGCTCCAGCATTTT | CASSQAHGFSQLQHF | once | TRBJ1-5 | TRBV4-2 | -
TGTGCCAGCCTTACCACCGGGACAGGCACAGATACGCAGTATTTT | CASLTTGTGTDTQYF | many | TRBJ2-3 | TRBV28 | TRBD1
TGTGCCAGCAGTTTCAGCAGGGGGAGTGGGCAGTTCTTC | CASSFSRGSGQFF | - | TRBJ2-1 | TRBV12-3/TRBV12-4 | TRBD1
TGTGCCAACAGCGGTAGGGTATTAGAGCAGTACTTC | CANSGRVLEQYF | - | TRBJ2-7 | TRBV5-6 | -
TGTACCAGCAGCCAAGATCGGGAACAGGGGGCCCGGAACACTGAAGCTTTCTTT | CTSSQDREQGARNTEAFF | - | TRBJ1-1 | TRBV4-2 | TRBD1
TGTGCCAGCAGTTTCCCTTGGGCAGGATTAGAGCAGTACTTC | CASSFPWAGLEQYF | - | TRBJ2-7 | TRBV6-5 | -
TGTGCCAGCAGTTACGCGAAAAACAGAGACGAGCAGTATTTC | CASSYAKNRDEQYF | - | TRBJ2-7 | TRBV6-6 | -
TGTATCAGCAGCCTGGACAATCAGTCCGGGGAGCTGTTTTTT | CISSLDNQSGELFF | - | TRBJ2-2 | TRBV11-2 | -
TGTGCCAGTAGCTTACTTATGGGCTATGACTACACTTTC | CASSLLMGYDYTF | - | TRBJ1-2 | TRBV11-3 | -
- | CCVFGQGTNTEAFF | - | TRBJ1-1 | TRBV29-1 | -
TGTGCCAGCACCCCCGATAGGAGAGGCAACAATGGTTACACCTTC | CASTPDRRGNNGYTF | - | TRBJ1-2 | TRBV6-1 | -
TGCGCCAGCAGGACGGGACTGATCCAAGAGACCCAGTACTTC | CASRTGLIQETQYF | many | TRBJ2-5 | TRBV10-2 | -
TGTGTCAGCACCTCAAGCACGGGGAACAAGCAGTTCTTC | CVSTSSTGNKQFF | - | TRBJ2-1 | TRBV13 | -
TGCGCCAGCAACTTGACAGGTGCCTACGAGCAGTACTTC | CASNLTGAYEQYF | - | TRBJ2-7 | TRBV5-1 | -
TGTGCCAGCAGCTTAGACAAAACACAGGTAAGTAACAATGAGCAGCTCTTC | CASSLDKTQVSNNEQLF | - | TRBJ2-1 | TRBV7-8 | -
TGCAGCGTACGACTGGGGACCTCCTACGAGCAGTACTTC | CSVRLGTSYEQYF | - | TRBJ2-7 | TRBV29-1 | -